Listed below are T cell receptor beta chains from one sample, sequenced in a study of shared clonotypes between healthy human individuals. Assay used: immunoSEQ multiplex PCR; TCRdb lists only in-frame clones, some missing. Found here are about 1.5 million clones, roughly 97% of them singletons; the top ten hold 1% to 1.5%. Sequenced: naive CD4+ T cells sorted from blood. The origin of the receptors is a man aged 30-40 years in good health. Both conserved end residues are part of each CDR3. The D gene is left open where the match is weak. Some rows mark clone size as missing; the rest say once, few, many or name a class of expanded clone.

>TRBV18|few|NA|TRBJ1-5|12
TGTGCCAGCTCACATGATTATCAGCCCCAGCATTTT
CASSHDYQPQHF
>TRBV13|NA|TRBD2|TRBJ2-7|15
TGTGCCAGCAGCATCGCTAGCGGGAGGTCCTACGAGCAGTACTTC
CASSIASGRSYEQYF
>TRBV9|NA|TRBD1|TRBJ2-7|16
TGTGCCAGCAGCGTCGCCGTGGGACAGGGTTTCCACGAGCAGTACTTC
CASSVAVGQGFHEQYF
>TRBV28|NA|NA|TRBJ1-1|12
TGTGCCAGCAGACCCTTCTCGGGTGAAGCTTTCTTT
CASRPFSGEAFF
>TRBV6-5|NA|NA|TRBJ2-2|15
TGTGCCAGCAGTCTAAGGGTAAAGAACACCGGGGAGCTGTTTTTT
CASSLRVKNTGELFF
>TRBV6-1|few|NA|TRBJ1-2|14
TGTGCCAGCAGTGCGGAAAAGGGGAACTATGGCTACACCTTC
CASSAEKGNYGYTF
>TRBV19|NA|TRBD2|TRBJ2-1|17
TGTGCCAGTAGTATGGGGAGTAGCGGGAGTTTCTACAATGAGCAGTTCTTC
CASSMGSSGSFYNEQFF
>TRBV27|NA|TRBD1|TRBJ1-5|15
TGTGCCAGCAGTGACAGGGCGAGGAGCAATCAGCCCCAGCATTTT
CASSDRARSNQPQHF
>TRBV18|NA|TRBD1|TRBJ1-4|15
TGTGCCAGCTCAGTTCGGGACAGCCTCAATGAAAAACTGTTTTTT
CASSVRDSLNEKLFF
>TRBV4-1|NA|TRBD2|TRBJ2-3|18
TGCGCCAGCAGCGAAGGGACTAGCGGGAGTCATGTGTCAGATACGCAGTATTTT
CASSEGTSGSHVSDTQYF
>TRBV11-3|NA|NA|TRBJ2-5|15
TGTGCCAGCAGCCCCCCACCCGAACAGGGAAGGACCCAGTACTTC
CASSPPPEQGRTQYF
>TRBV25-1|NA|NA|TRBJ2-5|14
TGTGCCAGCAGTGAATGGAGTCCGGGAGAGACCCAGTACTTC
CASSEWSPGETQYF
>TRBV10-3|NA|TRBD2|TRBJ2-2|17
TGTGCCATCAGTGAGGTGTGGACTAGCGGGGCCACCGGGGAGCTGTTTTTT
CAISEVWTSGATGELFF
>TRBV7-7|NA|NA|TRBJ2-2|13
TGTGCCAGCAGCAATTACGAGTTTGGGGAGCTGTTTTTT
CASSNYEFGELFF
>TRBV5-1|NA|NA|TRBJ1-3|14
TGCGCCAGCAGTTTACAGGGTGCTGGAAACACCATATATTTT
CASSLQGAGNTIYF
>TRBV6-4|NA|NA|TRBJ1-5|15
TGTGCCAGCAGCACCAATCCAGGCAGCAATCAGCCCCAGCATTTT
CASSTNPGSNQPQHF
>TRBV30|NA|TRBD1|TRBJ1-5|18
TGTGCCTGGAGTGCCTACTCCGGGACAGGGGGCTCCAATCAGCCCCAGCATTTT
CAWSAYSGTGGSNQPQHF
>TRBV10-3|NA|NA|TRBJ2-7|15
TGTGCCATCAGTGAGTATGGACAGAGCTCCTACGAGCAGTACTTC
CAISEYGQSSYEQYF
>TRBV9|once|NA|TRBJ2-2|13
TGTGCCAGCAGCGTAGCTGGGATAGGAAAGCTGTTTTTT
CASSVAGIGKLFF
>TRBV28|NA|NA|TRBJ1-4|11
TGTGCCAGCAGTTTGGGTGAAAAACTGTTTTTT
CASSLGEKLFF
>TRBV2|NA|NA|TRBJ2-3|14
TGTGCCAGCTTCGCTCGAACATTCACAGATACGCAGTATTTT
CASFARTFTDTQYF
>TRBV7-9|NA|NA|TRBJ2-7|15
TGTGCCAGCAGCTTGTCAGCCGGCAGGACCTACGAGCAGTACTTC
CASSLSAGRTYEQYF
>TRBV6-5|NA|NA|TRBJ1-2|14
TGTGCCAGCAGACGGGACAACGCTAACTATGGCTACACCTTC
CASRRDNANYGYTF
>TRBV20-1|NA|NA|TRBJ2-5|11
TGCAGTGCTAGCCCGGAAGAGACCCAGTACTTC
CSASPEETQYF
>TRBV18|NA|TRBD2|TRBJ2-7|15
TGTGCCAGCTCACCAGGACTAGCGGGGACCTACGAGCAGTACTTC
CASSPGLAGTYEQYF
>TRBV29-1|NA|NA|TRBJ1-1|15
TGCAGCGTTGAAGATCTTCCGGGTCCAAACACTGAAGCTTTCTTT
CSVEDLPGPNTEAFF
>TRBV6-1|NA|NA|TRBJ2-7|15
TGTGCCAGCATCCCGGGACCCAAGAGCTCCTACGAGCAGTACTTC
CASIPGPKSSYEQYF
>TRBV18|NA|NA|TRBJ1-1|16
TGTGCCAGCTCACTAAGTTTCCGTCGATGGGACACTGAAGCTTTCTTT
CASSLSFRRWDTEAFF
>TRBV5-1|NA|NA|TRBJ2-3|15
TGCGCCAGCAGCTTGGAGGGGCACACCACAGATACGCAGTATTTT
CASSLEGHTTDTQYF
>TRBV7-3|NA|NA|TRBJ2-7|12
TGTGCCAGCAGCACAGGACACGTCGAGCAGTACTTC
CASSTGHVEQYF
>TRBV18|NA|NA|TRBJ2-5|15
TGTGCCAGCTCACCGCTAGGTCAGATACAAGAGACCCAGTACTTC
CASSPLGQIQETQYF
>TRBV15|NA|NA|TRBJ2-5|16
TGTGCCACCAGCAGGGGCCCCATAGGGGGTGCAGAGACCCAGTACTTC
CATSRGPIGGAETQYF
>TRBV27|NA|NA|TRBJ1-5|15
TGTGCCAGCAGTACCCGCCGGGACATCCCAAGGGCCCAGCATTTT
CASSTRRDIPRAQHF
>TRBV7-8|NA|NA|TRBJ1-1|16
TGTGCCAGCAGCGAGAGATGGGGGACGGAGAACACTGAAGCTTTCTTT
CASSERWGTENTEAFF
>TRBV5-1|NA|NA|TRBJ1-2|14
TGCGCCAGCAGCTTGGCCTCGGCAGTCGATGGCTACACCTTC
CASSLASAVDGYTF
>TRBV10-3|NA|TRBD1|TRBJ2-3|18
TGTGCCATCAGTGAAGAGAGGTACAGGGGGCTTGGCACAGATACGCAGTATTTT
CAISEERYRGLGTDTQYF
>TRBV6-5|NA|NA|TRBJ2-7|13
TGTGCCAGCAGAGGGCAGGACCGTCTTGAGCAGTACTTC
CASRGQDRLEQYF
>TRBV6-5|NA|NA|TRBJ1-4|16
TGTGCCAGCAGTTACTCGAGACACGGGGGCCAAGAAAAACTGTTTTTT
CASSYSRHGGQEKLFF
>TRBV9|NA|NA|TRBJ2-5|14
TGTGCCAGCAGCCCATCACTGGTGATGGGGACCCAGTACTTC
CASSPSLVMGTQYF
>TRBV5-4|NA|NA|TRBJ2-7|14
TGTGCCAGCAGCCCTGTGGACGGGAACTACGAGCAGTACTTC
CASSPVDGNYEQYF
>TRBV11-2|NA|NA|TRBJ1-5|14
TGTGCCAGCAGTAAGGGTCTGTTCAATCAGCCCCAGCATTTT
CASSKGLFNQPQHF
>TRBV19|NA|NA|TRBJ2-2|17
TGTGCCAGTAGTATACATATAGCTAGCGCCCTCACCGGGGAGCTGTTTTTT
CASSIHIASALTGELFF
>TRBV11-2|NA|NA|TRBJ2-2|15
TGTGCCAGCAGCTTCCTACCGTTAAACACCGGGGAGCTGTTTTTT
CASSFLPLNTGELFF
>TRBV7-6|NA|NA|TRBJ2-3|16
TGTGCCAGCAGCTTAATTGGGGGCGCGGCGACAGATACGCAGTATTTT
CASSLIGGAATDTQYF
>TRBV10-3|NA|NA|TRBJ1-1|12
TGTGCCATCAGTGAGTCACAGGGCGAAGCTTTCTTT
CAISESQGEAFF
>TRBV7-3|NA|NA|TRBJ2-7|12
TGTGCCAGCAGCTTAATCCCCACGGAGCAGTACTTC
CASSLIPTEQYF
>TRBV12-2|NA|NA|TRBJ2-5|11
TGTGCAAGTCGCTTAAGAGAGACCCAGTACTTC
CASRLRETQYF
>TRBV5-1|NA|NA|TRBJ2-2|14
TGCGCCAGCAGCCCTCCCACCGCGACCGGGGAGCTGTTTTTT
CASSPPTATGELFF
>TRBV6-1|once|NA|TRBJ2-1|13
TGTGCCTCGTTGGCGAGTTTTCGCTATGAGCAGTTCTTC
CASLASFRYEQFF